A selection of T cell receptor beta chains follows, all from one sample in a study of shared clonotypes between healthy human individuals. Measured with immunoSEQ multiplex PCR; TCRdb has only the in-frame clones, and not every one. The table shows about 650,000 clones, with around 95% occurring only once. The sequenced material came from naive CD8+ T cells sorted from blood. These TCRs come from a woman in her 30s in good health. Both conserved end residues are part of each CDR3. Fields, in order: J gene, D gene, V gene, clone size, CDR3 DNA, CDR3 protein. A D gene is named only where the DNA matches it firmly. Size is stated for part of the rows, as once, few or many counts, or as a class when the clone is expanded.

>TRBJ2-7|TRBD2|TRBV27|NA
TGTGCCAGCAGTATAAGCGGGGGGAGCGGGAGATCCTACGAGCAGTACTTC
CASSISGGSGRSYEQYF
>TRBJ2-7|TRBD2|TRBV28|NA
TGTGCCAGCGATCCAAGGAGGTCGCCTAGCGGGAGTTTAGCCTACGAGCAGTACTTC
CASDPRRSPSGSLAYEQYF
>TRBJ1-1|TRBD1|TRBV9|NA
TGTGCCAGCAGCTTACTGGGACAGGGAGAAACTGAAGCTTTCTTT
CASSLLGQGETEAFF
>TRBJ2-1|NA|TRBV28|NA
TGTGCCAGCAGTGACAGGTACAATGAGCAGTTCTTC
CASSDRYNEQFF
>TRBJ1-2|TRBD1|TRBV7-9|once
TGTGCCAGCAGCGGACAGGTGAACTATGGCTACACCTTC
CASSGQVNYGYTF
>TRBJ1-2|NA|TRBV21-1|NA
TGTGCCAGCCGACAGGACATTGGCGATGGCTACACCTTC
CASRQDIGDGYTF
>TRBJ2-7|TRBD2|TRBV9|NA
TGTGCCAGCAGCGTAGAGTGGGGCGGGAGTGGCGAGCAGTACTTC
CASSVEWGGSGEQYF
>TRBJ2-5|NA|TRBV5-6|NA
TGTGCCAGCAGCTTTTTTTCGAGCTTCAGAGAGACCCAGTACTTC
CASSFFSSFRETQYF
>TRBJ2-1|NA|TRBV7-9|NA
TGTGCCAGCAGCGGGCTAGTAGGTTCTGCCAATGAGCAGTTCTTC
CASSGLVGSANEQFF
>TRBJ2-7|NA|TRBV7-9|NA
TGTGCCAGCAGCTTGGCTGGGCCTGCCTACGAGCAGTACTTC
CASSLAGPAYEQYF
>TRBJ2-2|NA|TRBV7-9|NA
TGTGCCGCTTCCGAGGGGAACACCGGGGAGCTGTTTTTT
CAASEGNTGELFF
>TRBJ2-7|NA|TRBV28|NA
TGTGCCAGCAGTAAACAGGGAGCCTACGAGCAGTACTTC
CASSKQGAYEQYF
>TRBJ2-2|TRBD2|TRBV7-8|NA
TGTGCCAGCTTAACGGCGGGAGTAGGGACCGGGGAGCTGTTTTTT
CASLTAGVGTGELFF
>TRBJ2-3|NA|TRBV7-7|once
TGTGCCAGCAGCTTACTTGGGGGAGACACAGATACGCAGTATTTT
CASSLLGGDTDTQYF
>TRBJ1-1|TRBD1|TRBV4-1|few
TGCGCCAGCAGCCCACAGGGGACAAACACTGAAGCTTTCTTT
CASSPQGTNTEAFF
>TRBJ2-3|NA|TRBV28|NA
TGTGCCAGCAGTTTAGGAATTACAGGGAGCACAGATACGCAGTATTTT
CASSLGITGSTDTQYF
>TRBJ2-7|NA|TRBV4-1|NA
TGCGCCAGCAGCCAATTAACAGGCTCGTTCAACGAGCAGTACTTC
CASSQLTGSFNEQYF
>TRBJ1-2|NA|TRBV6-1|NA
TGTGCCAGCAAGGCTCCGGGGTATGAGGATGGCTACACCTTC
CASKAPGYEDGYTF
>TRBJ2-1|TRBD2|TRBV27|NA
TGTGCCAGCAGTTCCTCGGGGACTAGCGGCTACAATGAGCAGTTCTTC
CASSSSGTSGYNEQFF
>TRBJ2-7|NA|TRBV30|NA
TGTGCCTGGAGTTTAGTTAGCCTGGGGGAGCAGTACTTC
CAWSLVSLGEQYF
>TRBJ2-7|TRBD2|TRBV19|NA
TGTGCCAGTACCGGGACTAGCGAGGTCCGTTACGAGCAGTACTTC
CASTGTSEVRYEQYF
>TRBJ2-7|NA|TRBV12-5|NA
TGTGCTAGTGGTCGGCAGGGCCACGAGCAGTACTTC
CASGRQGHEQYF
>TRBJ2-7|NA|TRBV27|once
TGTGCCAGCAGTTTACGGGACGGATCCTACGAGCAGTACTTC
CASSLRDGSYEQYF
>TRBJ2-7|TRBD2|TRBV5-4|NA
TGTGCCAGCAGCTTAACAGCGGGACCCTACGAGCAGTACTTC
CASSLTAGPYEQYF
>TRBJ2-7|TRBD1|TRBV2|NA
TGTGCCAGCAGTGTAATCGGGACAGGGGCCTACGAGCAGTACTTC
CASSVIGTGAYEQYF
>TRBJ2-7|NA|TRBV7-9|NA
TGTGCCAGCAGCTTCCCGTCTGATTTACCTACTTACGAGCAGTACTTC
CASSFPSDLPTYEQYF
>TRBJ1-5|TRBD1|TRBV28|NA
TGTGCCAGCAGTTTGAGAAGGGACAGCGTCCAGCCCCAGCATTTT
CASSLRRDSVQPQHF
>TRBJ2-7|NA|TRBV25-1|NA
TGTGCCAGCAGTGATTCATCGTACGAGCAGTACTTC
CASSDSSYEQYF
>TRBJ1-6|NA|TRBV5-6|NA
TGTGCCAGCAGCTTCGCAGGCGGTGATTCACCCCTCCACTTT
CASSFAGGDSPLHF
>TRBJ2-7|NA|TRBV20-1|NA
TGCAGTGCTACTGACAACTACGAGCAGTACTTC
CSATDNYEQYF
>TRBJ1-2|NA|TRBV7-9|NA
TGTGCCAGCAGCTTGGGCAGCGGCTATGGCTACACCTTC
CASSLGSGYGYTF
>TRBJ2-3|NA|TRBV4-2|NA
TGTGCCAGCAGCCAAGATGGAAGAGCTAGCACAGATACGCAGTATTTT
CASSQDGRASTDTQYF
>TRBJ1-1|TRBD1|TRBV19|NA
TGTGCCAGTAGTTCCAGGACAGGGGGGGACACTGAAGCTTTCTTT
CASSSRTGGDTEAFF
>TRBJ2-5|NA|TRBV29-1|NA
TGCAGCGTTGGAGGCGGCCCATGGGCAGAGACCCAGTACTTC
CSVGGGPWAETQYF
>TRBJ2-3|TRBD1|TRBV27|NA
TGTGCCAGCAGTTTAACAGGGGTAGATACGCAGTATTTT
CASSLTGVDTQYF
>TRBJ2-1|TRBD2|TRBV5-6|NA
TGTGCCAGCAGCTTGGGACTAGCGGGATCTGAGCAGTTCTTC
CASSLGLAGSEQFF
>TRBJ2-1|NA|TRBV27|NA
TGTGCCAGCAGTCCCCAAAGGGACTCTACCTCCTACAATGAGCAGTTCTTC
CASSPQRDSTSYNEQFF
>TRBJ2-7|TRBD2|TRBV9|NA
TGTGCCAGCAGCGAGGGACTAGCGGGAGGGGGCCCTTACGAGCAGTACTTC
CASSEGLAGGGPYEQYF
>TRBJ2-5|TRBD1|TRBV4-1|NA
TGCGCCAGCAGCCAATCAACAGGGGTCCAAGAGACCCAGTACTTC
CASSQSTGVQETQYF
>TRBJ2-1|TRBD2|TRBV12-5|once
TGTGCTAGTGCTGGGGAGGGCTACAATGAGCAGTTCTTC
CASAGEGYNEQFF
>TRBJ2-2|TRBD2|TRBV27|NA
TGTGCCAGCATTCGAGCGGGGCTTGCGAACACCGGGGAGCTGTTTTTT
CASIRAGLANTGELFF
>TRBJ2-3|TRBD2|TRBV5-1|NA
TGCGCCAGCAGCTTAAATAAGCGGGAGGACACAGATACGCAGTATTTT
CASSLNKREDTDTQYF
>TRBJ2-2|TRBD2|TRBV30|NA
TGTGCCTGGAGTGGCCACAACCCTAGCGGGAGGGCCCGGGAGCTGTTTTTT
CAWSGHNPSGRARELFF
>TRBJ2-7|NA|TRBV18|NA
TGTGCCAGCTCACCCTCAGGTTCGGGCAACGAGCAGTACTTC
CASSPSGSGNEQYF
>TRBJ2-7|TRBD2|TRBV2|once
TGTGCCAGCAGTGTACTAGCGGGCCGCTACGAGCAGTACTTC
CASSVLAGRYEQYF
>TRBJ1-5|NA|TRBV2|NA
TGTGCCAGCAGCGACCTGACGGGTAGCAATCAGCCCCAGCATTTT
CASSDLTGSNQPQHF
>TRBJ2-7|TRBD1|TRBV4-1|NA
TGCGCCAGCAGCCAAGAGGCTAGGGGGCACGAGCAGTACTTC
CASSQEARGHEQYF
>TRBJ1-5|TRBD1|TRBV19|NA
TGTGCCAGTAACAAAGGACAGGGAGAGAAGCCCCAGCATTTT
CASNKGQGEKPQHF
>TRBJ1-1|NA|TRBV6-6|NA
TGTGCCAGCAGGAAAGGGGGAACTGAAGCTTTCTTT
CASRKGGTEAFF
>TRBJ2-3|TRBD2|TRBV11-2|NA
TGTGCCAGCAGCTTATGGGCTAGCGGAAAAGATACGCAGTATTTT
CASSLWASGKDTQYF
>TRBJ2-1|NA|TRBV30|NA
TGTGCCTGGAGTTCCGAGAGCTGGGGCTACAATGAGCAGTTCTTC
CAWSSESWGYNEQFF